This record covers a single TCR beta chain. This clone was counted a few times. The clone's antigen remains unknown. No quality values exist for individual bases; no much larger clone is one base distant. The data belong to a study of blood T cell repertoires in COVID-19 (dated by TCRdb to about 2020). Concerning the study at large: Collaborator samples came from the United States, Italy and Spain and covered acute and convalescent phases of COVID-19. Subjects who had been exposed to COVID-19, were actively infected with it, or had recovered from it provided the deeply sampled blood TCRbeta repertoires that made up the dataset. The sample metadata nearly always contained a de-identified subject ID, COVID-19 status, age in years and sex. Samples came from the ongoing ImmuneRACE study (first 160 participants) plus 1,254 subjects from 6 global collaborators. The repertoires were made available in a free public database intended to serve as a resource for research on the immune response to SARS-CoV-2. Where HLA class I and class II types were available, the types were taken from metadata supplied by the sample provider, not from assay-based typing. The material from the prospective study consisted of cDNA or gDNA derived from T cells, B-cell-depleted T cells, or PBMCs.

The investigation overall reported the following: How much clinical and demographic metadata was included differed by source and by participant, and the metadata was provided uncurated.

V is reduced by 2 bases and J by 7 bases, leaving a spacing of 12 bases between them. The CDR3 covers 13 residues, taking in both the cysteine and the phenylalanine. The CDR3 DNA has 39 bases and is translated from base 1. The germline V gene (reference sequence) specifies GTSNPN as CDR1 and SVGIG as CDR2. TCRbeta CDR3 regions were amplified from genomic DNA by means of the immunoSEQ Assay, a bias-controlled multiplex PCR. On the study's bioinformatics: Nucleated cell counts per sample were estimated from amplification of reference gene primers within the assay. To quantify the absolute abundance of each unique TCRbeta CDR3 rearrangement, sequence reads were collapsed and filtered. For each sample, productive Simpson clonality was calculated by taking the square root of Simpson's diversity index across productive rearrangements. TCRdb holds this immuneACCESS table with in-frame rearrangements only. Some clones are missing; in checked studies, unresolved V genes explain under half, and the rest has no known cause. The DNA gave D and trimming, while V, J and clone size come from that table. The table for this sample lists a few hundred thousand clones; around nine tenths of them were counted only once. The top ten clones comprise roughly 1.9% of the sample.

Participants in the prospective study were aged roughly 18 to 89 years, lived in about two dozen United States geographic areas, and enrolled through a virtual design. In the prospective study, participants were assigned to cohorts based on the clinical history participants reported in a screening survey and a study questionnaire. Recovered participants in ImmuneRACE Cohort 3 were defined as having two consecutive negative NP/OP PCR tests, clearance from a healthcare professional, or resolution of symptoms. In the prospective study, mobile phlebotomists collected whole blood, serum and a nasopharyngeal or oropharyngeal swab from each participant. Prospective study participants could optionally give additional blood draws and questionnaires over an approximately two-month period. Prospective study blood samples were shipped either frozen or at room temperature before DNA extraction.

The chain joins TRBV30 to TRBJ1-3; perhaps TRBD1 is the D gene, with 5 bases matching. Sequenced material: PBMCs or T cells enriched from blood (not recorded which). This TCR was recovered from a woman in her thirties or forties who had recovered from COVID-19. The DNA reads TGTGCCTGGAGTACCCAGGGTACTAACACCATATATTTT. Its protein is CAWSTQGTNTIYF.